This TCR beta chain was obtained from a study of T-cell reconstitution after alpha-beta-depleted transplantation in children. Preparation of the TCRbeta library involved a method that used unique molecular identifiers. TCRdb passed the PCR reads through MiXCR, listing each CDR3 protein once. The repertoire consists of 700,000 to 950,000 distinct CDR3 sequences, with roughly 15% occurring once and the leading ten covering roughly 5%. This material consisted of PBMCs, mostly from graft donor cells, taken 360 days after TCRalphabeta/CD19-depleted stem cell transplant. This receptor was identified in a male patient under 18 who had a stem cell transplant for acute lymphoblastic leukemia, so the T cells may come from the graft donor.

The CDR3: CASSSTSGTPTGELFF. Here the CDR3 DNA reads TGTGCCAGCAGTTCCACCTCCGGGACTCCAACCGGGGAGCTGTTTTTT. This chain links TRBV27 with TRBJ2-2, with D tentatively TRBD2 (6 bases). Trimming removed 4 bases at V and 5 bases at J, with 17 bases between. This CDR3 is 16 amino acids long. CDR1 MNHEY and CDR2 SMNVEV come from the germline V gene (reference sequence).